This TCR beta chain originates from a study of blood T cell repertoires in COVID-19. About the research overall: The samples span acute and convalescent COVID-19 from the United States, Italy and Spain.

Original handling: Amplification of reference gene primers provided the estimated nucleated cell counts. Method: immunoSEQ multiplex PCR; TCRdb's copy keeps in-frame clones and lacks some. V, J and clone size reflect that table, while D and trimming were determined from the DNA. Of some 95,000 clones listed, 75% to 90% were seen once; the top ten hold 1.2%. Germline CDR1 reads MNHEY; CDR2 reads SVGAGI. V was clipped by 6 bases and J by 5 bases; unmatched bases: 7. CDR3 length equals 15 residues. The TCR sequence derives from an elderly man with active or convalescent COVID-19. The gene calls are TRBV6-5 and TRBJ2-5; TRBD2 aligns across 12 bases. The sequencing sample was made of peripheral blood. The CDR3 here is CASSPGLAGWETQYF. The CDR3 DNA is TGTGCCAGCAGCCCGGGACTAGCGGGTTGGGAGACCCAGTACTTC.